The source of this TCR beta chain is a study of blood T cell repertoires in COVID-19. Study overall: The cDNA or gDNA used as material had been derived from T cells, B-cell-depleted T cells, or PBMCs.

V gave up 3 bases and J gave up 4 bases, with 16 bases separating them. This CDR3 is built from 15 residues. The germline V gene has CDR1 MDHEN and CDR2 SYDVKM. Only in-frame clones appear in the TCRdb table, and some are missing; sequencing was by immunoSEQ multiplex PCR. Altogether about 400,000 clones are present, 85% to 90% being singletons, with the ten largest covering about 1.7%. Individuals aged roughly 18 to 100 years were recruited from about two dozen US areas. V gene TRBV28 combines with J gene TRBJ2-7, with D possibly matching TRBD2 (5 bases). This TCR was recovered from a woman in her twenties or thirties who had recovered from COVID-19. Specimen: PBMCs or T cells enriched from blood (not recorded which). The CDR3 reads CASSFGLTRVYEQYF. The CDR3 bases are TGTGCCAGCAGTTTTGGGCTAACGAGGGTTTACGAGCAGTACTTC.